These 14 T cell receptor beta chains share one sample of origin, sequenced in a study of CD8+ T cells in alopecia areata. cDNA serving as the sequencing template came from extracted, reverse transcribed RNA. Clones were read by immunoSEQ multiplex PCR, and TCRdb kept only the in-frame ones, dropping some. The sample has under 250,000 clones; around three fifths are singletons. Treatment of the sample: oral pan-JAK inhibitor, 5-10 mg twice daily. The material was CD4+ T cells sorted from blood, obtained at week 4, from a patient treated with tofacitinib. These receptors all stem from a human donor with alopecia areata.

The J gene is TRBJ1-2, the V gene TRBV5-1; 9 bases map to TRBD1. CDR1 SGHRS and CDR2 YFSETQ come from the germline V gene. This CDR3 region has 14 residues. The trim removed 4 bases at V and 8 bases at J, leaving 9 bases unmatched. CDR3 amino acids: CASSIDRGFGGYTF. DNA of the CDR3: TGCGCCAGCAGCATAGACAGGGGGTTCGGAGGCTACACCTTC.

This rearrangement joins TRBV29-1 to TRBJ1-1; D not certain. Germline CDR1 and CDR2: SQVTM and ANQGSEA. V lost 4 bases and J 0 bases, leaving 6 bases between the germline ends. This CDR3 contains 12 residues. Here the CDR3 reads CSVVGMNTEAFF. CDR3 DNA: TGCAGCGTTGTAGGAATGAACACTGAAGCTTTCTTT.

This clone has just one count. The chain employs TRBV7-7 and TRBJ2-2; D may correspond to TRBD1 or TRBD2 (5 bases each). Germline CDR1 and CDR2: SSHAT and FNYEAQ (reference sequence). The CDR3 contains 13 residues. Trimming took off 5 bases at V and 6 bases at J, with 10 bases between the two ends. The CDR3 bases are TGTGCCAGCAGCCAGGGACCTTCCGGGGAGCTGTTTTTT. Its protein is CASSQGPSGELFF.

The chain has TRBV4-1 and TRBJ1-1; D perhaps matches TRBD1 (6 bases). Germline lookup yields CDR1 MGHRA and CDR2 YSYEKL. The V gene lost 2 bases and the J gene lost 6 bases, with 13 bases spanning the gap. This CDR3 spans 14 amino acids. CDR3 sequence: CASSQQGNVAEAFF. CDR3 nucleotides: TGCGCCAGCAGCCAACAGGGGAATGTGGCTGAAGCTTTCTTT.

This rearrangement joins TRBV29-1 to TRBJ2-3; D remains ambiguous. Trimming shortened V by 4 bases and J by 2 bases, and 10 bases separated the two germline ends. The length of the CDR3 is 13 residues. Germline loops: CDR1 SQVTM, CDR2 ANQGSEA. The CDR3 spells CSVARRHTDTQYF. Here the CDR3 DNA reads TGCAGCGTTGCGAGACGACACACAGATACGCAGTATTTT.

V usage is TRBV4-3 and J usage is TRBJ1-1; D not certain. This CDR3 region has 14 residues. V was pared by 0 bases and J by 1 base, with 6 bases between. Per germline, CDR1 LGHNA and CDR2 YSLEER. The CDR3 loop reads CASSQESKNTEAFF. CDR3 nucleotide sequence: TGCGCCAGCAGCCAAGAGAGTAAGAACACTGAAGCTTTCTTT.

The rearrangement uses TRBV7-9 and TRBJ1-6; unclear D gene. This CDR3 has 12 amino acids. Germline CDR1 SEHNR, CDR2 FQNEAQ (reference sequence). V lost 1 base and J lost 11, with 6 bases in between. The CDR3 nucleotides are TGTGCCAGCAGCTTAGGAGAGGCACCCCTCCACTTT. Its protein is CASSLGEAPLHF.

The rearrangement uses TRBV7-2 and TRBJ2-1, with TRBD1 as a possible D gene (5 bases). Trimming shortened V by 3 bases and J by 5 bases, and 11 bases separated the two germline ends. Germline V CDR1 and CDR2: SGHTA, FQGNSA. This CDR3 contains 14 residues. The CDR3 spells CASSLNNRNNEQFF. CDR3 coding DNA: TGTGCCAGCAGCTTGAATAACAGGAACAATGAGCAGTTCTTC.

This clone was recorded once. V and J are TRBV30 and TRBJ1-6; no definite D call. This CDR3 comprises 14 residues. Germline V gene lookup returns CDR1 GTSNPN and CDR2 SVGIG (reference sequence). V lost 2 bases, J lost 9 bases, and 14 bases lay in between. This CDR3 is CAWSLGNLGSPLHF. CDR3 nucleotides: TGTGCCTGGAGTTTGGGCAATCTAGGTTCACCCCTCCACTTT.

This chain joins TRBV30 and TRBJ1-2; D is unresolved. The V end was cut by 1 base, the J end by 1 base, with 13 bases between. The germline gives CDR1 GTSNPN, CDR2 SVGIG (reference sequence). The CDR3 length is 15 residues. The CDR3 coding sequence is TGTGCCTGGAGTGAGGGTACCGTTTTTAACTATGGCTACACCTTC. Translation: CAWSEGTVFNYGYTF. Full variable domain (missing parts from reference TRBV30 and TRBJ1-2): SQTIHQWPATLVQPVGSPLSLECTVEGTSNPNLYWYRQAAGRGLQLLFYSVGIGQISSEVPQNLSASRPQDRQFILSSKKLLLSDSGFYLCAWSEGTVFNYGYTFGSGTRLTVV.

The chain recombines TRBV29-1 with TRBJ2-3; D is unclear. Trimming removed 2 bases at V and 7 bases at J, with 4 bases between. The CDR3 extends over 10 amino acids. Germline V gene sequence: CDR1 SQVTM, CDR2 ANQGSEA. As DNA, the CDR3 is TGCAGCGTTGAAATTAATACGCAGTATTTT. As protein: CSVEINTQYF.

This clone was picked up a small number of times. V gene TRBV10-2 combines with J gene TRBJ1-1; D remains unclear. Germline V gene lookup returns CDR1 WSHSY and CDR2 SAAADI. V lost 7 bases, J lost 4 bases, and 13 bases lay in between. The CDR3 is 13 amino acids. The DNA for the CDR3 is TGCGCCAGCACTAGATCTGAGGGCACTGAAGCTTTCTTT. Amino acids: CASTRSEGTEAFF.

The rearrangement uses TRBV18 and TRBJ1-1; no definite D call. CDR1 and CDR2 from the germline V gene are KGHSH and LQKENI. The V end lost 3 bases, the J end lost 6 bases, and 17 bases lay between the germline ends. The CDR3 has 15 amino acids. Written as DNA, the CDR3 is TGTGCCAGCTCACCTTTTAGACCCCCGAGCCCTGAAGCTTTCTTT. Its protein is CASSPFRPPSPEAFF.

V usage is TRBV7-2 and J usage is TRBJ1-2; possibly TRBD1 for D (6 bases). The CDR3 extends over 14 amino acids. Germline V gene data show CDR1 as SGHTA and CDR2 as FQGNSA. V was clipped by 9 bases and J by 4 bases, with 18 bases between them. The DNA for the CDR3 is TGTGCCAGTATACCGACAGGTCCGTTCTATGGCTACACCTTC. It specifies CASIPTGPFYGYTF. The complete variable domain, with remaining parts taken from reference TRBV7-2 and TRBJ1-2, reads GAGVSQSPSNKVTEKGKDVELRCDPISGHTALYWYRQSLGQGLEFLIYFQGNSAPDKSGLPSDRFSAERTGGSVSTLTIQRTQQEDSAVYLCASIPTGPFYGYTFGSGTRLTVV.